A selection of T cell receptor beta chains follows, all from one sample in a study of OX40 agonist ivuxolimab in advanced cancers. Assay used: immunoSEQ multiplex PCR; TCRdb lists only in-frame clones, some missing. The table has tens of thousands of clones, roughly 90% seen once; the top ten hold 3.6%. Source: CD4+ or CD8+ T cells sorted from blood, taken in a trial of the OX40 agonist ivuxolimab. These receptors originate from an adult with an advanced solid tumor such as melanoma, head and neck, liver or kidney cancer. CDR3s include the opening cysteine and the closing phenylalanine or tryptophan. Each record gives: V gene, J gene, clone size, D gene, CDR3 protein, CDR3 DNA. The D gene is left open where the match is weak. Only some rows state a clone size, as once, few, many or a class for expanded clones.

v_gene: TRBV7-9; j_gene: TRBJ1-6; abundance: -; d_gene: -; CDR3aa: CASSFGARVYNSPLHF; CDR3nt: TGTGCCAGCAGCTTCGGGGCTCGGGTGTATAATTCACCCCTCCACTTT
v_gene: TRBV2; j_gene: TRBJ2-7; abundance: -; d_gene: -; CDR3aa: CASSMARRYEQYF; CDR3nt: TGTGCCAGCAGTATGGCTCGGAGGTACGAGCAGTACTTC
v_gene: TRBV5-4; j_gene: TRBJ2-1; abundance: -; d_gene: -; CDR3aa: CASSLARSEQFF; CDR3nt: TGTGCCAGCAGCTTGGCCAGGAGTGAGCAGTTCTTC
v_gene: TRBV28; j_gene: TRBJ2-3; abundance: -; d_gene: -; CDR3aa: CASSLGGTDTQYF; CDR3nt: TGTGCCAGCAGTTTAGGGGGCACGGATACGCAGTATTTT
v_gene: TRBV4-2; j_gene: TRBJ2-2; abundance: -; d_gene: TRBD2; CDR3aa: CASSQGVGLAVDGELFF; CDR3nt: TGTGCCAGCAGCCAAGGGGTCGGACTAGCTGTGGACGGGGAGCTGTTTTTT
v_gene: TRBV6-1; j_gene: TRBJ2-5; abundance: -; d_gene: TRBD1; CDR3aa: CASSVAGGETQYF; CDR3nt: TGTGCCAGCAGTGTGGCAGGGGGAGAGACCCAGTACTTC
v_gene: TRBV6-1; j_gene: TRBJ2-7; abundance: -; d_gene: TRBD2; CDR3aa: CASSVGSGGKFEQYF; CDR3nt: TGTGCCAGCAGCGTAGGTAGCGGGGGGAAGTTCGAGCAGTACTTC
v_gene: TRBV9; j_gene: TRBJ1-3; abundance: -; d_gene: TRBD1; CDR3aa: CASSLTSGQGTGNTIYF; CDR3nt: TGTGCCAGCAGCTTAACCTCGGGACAGGGTACTGGAAACACCATATATTTT
v_gene: TRBV30; j_gene: TRBJ2-2; abundance: -; d_gene: -; CDR3aa: CAWSVGGGHRGAVF; CDR3nt: TGTGCCTGGAGTGTGGGAGGGGGGCACCGGGGAGCTGTTTTT
v_gene: TRBV11-2; j_gene: TRBJ2-7; abundance: -; d_gene: TRBD1; CDR3aa: CASSPIARTGAYEQYF; CDR3nt: TGTGCCAGCAGCCCCATAGCTCGGACAGGGGCCTACGAGCAGTACTTC
v_gene: TRBV5-8; j_gene: TRBJ1-2; abundance: -; d_gene: TRBD1; CDR3aa: CASSLEGTGFGYTF; CDR3nt: TGTGCCAGCAGCTTGGAGGGGACAGGGTTTGGCTACACCTTC
v_gene: TRBV6-5; j_gene: TRBJ2-3; abundance: -; d_gene: -; CDR3aa: CASRPGDTDTQYF; CDR3nt: TGTGCCAGCAGGCCGGGCGACACAGATACGCAGTATTTT
v_gene: TRBV7-3; j_gene: TRBJ2-1; abundance: -; d_gene: TRBD2; CDR3aa: CASSLAGGTYNEQFF; CDR3nt: TGTGCCAGCAGCCTAGCGGGAGGCACCTACAATGAGCAGTTCTTC
v_gene: TRBV9; j_gene: TRBJ2-1; abundance: -; d_gene: -; CDR3aa: CASSRTVTEGGEQFF; CDR3nt: TGTGCCAGCAGCCGGACTGTCACGGAGGGGGGTGAGCAGTTCTTC
v_gene: TRBV5-4; j_gene: TRBJ2-7; abundance: -; d_gene: TRBD2; CDR3aa: CASSPTGTRAYEQYF; CDR3nt: TGTGCCAGCAGCCCGACCGGGACTAGGGCCTACGAGCAGTACTTC
v_gene: TRBV28; j_gene: TRBJ2-7; abundance: -; d_gene: -; CDR3aa: CASSFPKGRIHEQYF; CDR3nt: TGTGCCAGCAGTTTCCCCAAGGGGAGGATACACGAGCAGTACTTC
v_gene: TRBV7-3; j_gene: TRBJ2-1; abundance: -; d_gene: TRBD1; CDR3aa: CARPQGEPDNEQFF; CDR3nt: TGTGCGAGACCCCAGGGGGAACCTGACAATGAGCAGTTCTTC
v_gene: TRBV4-2; j_gene: TRBJ1-4; abundance: -; d_gene: TRBD1; CDR3aa: CASSHPGQGNEKLFF; CDR3nt: TGTGCCAGCAGCCATCCGGGACAGGGTAATGAAAAACTGTTTTTT
v_gene: TRBV5-4; j_gene: TRBJ1-2; abundance: -; d_gene: -; CDR3aa: CASSLDQGNYGYTF; CDR3nt: TGTGCCAGCAGCTTGGACCAGGGGAACTATGGCTACACCTTC
v_gene: TRBV6-5; j_gene: TRBJ2-7; abundance: -; d_gene: -; CDR3aa: CASSYSVGAPEQYF; CDR3nt: TGTGCCAGCAGTTACTCGGTAGGAGCCCCCGAGCAGTACTTC
v_gene: TRBV4-1; j_gene: TRBJ1-4; abundance: -; d_gene: -; CDR3aa: CASSKALGSNEKLFF; CDR3nt: TGCGCCAGCAGTAAGGCACTGGGGTCTAATGAAAAACTGTTTTTT
v_gene: TRBV25-1; j_gene: TRBJ2-5; abundance: -; d_gene: TRBD1; CDR3aa: CASSKPGQGLYQETQYF; CDR3nt: TGTGCCAGCAGTAAACCGGGACAGGGGCTGTACCAAGAGACCCAGTACTTC
v_gene: TRBV19; j_gene: TRBJ1-2; abundance: -; d_gene: -; CDR3aa: CASTPGPSNYGYTF; CDR3nt: TGTGCCAGTACCCCGGGTCCGAGCAACTATGGCTACACCTTC
v_gene: TRBV9; j_gene: TRBJ2-3; abundance: -; d_gene: -; CDR3aa: CASSGLGANTDTQYF; CDR3nt: TGTGCCAGCAGCGGGCTCGGGGCAAACACAGATACGCAGTATTTT
v_gene: TRBV30; j_gene: TRBJ2-3; abundance: few; d_gene: -; CDR3aa: CAWTGGVTDTQYF; CDR3nt: TGTGCCTGGACTGGCGGGGTAACAGATACGCAGTATTTT
v_gene: TRBV4-2; j_gene: TRBJ2-7; abundance: -; d_gene: TRBD2; CDR3aa: CASSQVSGRASGSYEQYF; CDR3nt: TGTGCCAGCAGCCAAGTTAGCGGGAGGGCCTCGGGATCCTACGAGCAGTACTTC
v_gene: TRBV1; j_gene: TRBJ1-6; abundance: -; d_gene: -; CDR3aa: CTSSLSPPDNSPLHF; CDR3nt: TGCACCAGCAGCCTGAGCCCTCCGGATAATTCACCCCTCCACTTT